This T cell receptor (beta chain) stems from a study of early T cells in non-severe SARS-CoV-2 infection. Individual cDNA molecules received unique molecular identifiers. TCRdb reanalysed the 5' RACE reads using MiXCR and keeps one entry per CDR3 protein. Counted here are 25,000 to 35,000 distinct CDR3 sequences, roughly 5% occurring once; the ten biggest clones make up 6% to 7.5%. The germline V gene encodes CDR1 SGDLS and CDR2 YYNGEE. The CDR3 length is 14 residues. Between the trimmed V and J ends, which lost 0 bases and 5 bases, there was a span of 8 bases. Overall study findings and caveats: VDJdb matching favored anti-spike CD8 responses, missing private and CD4 specificities.

This clonotype was recorded a few times. The antigen remains undetermined. The TCR sequence derives from an adult who was a healthcare worker with PCR-confirmed SARS-CoV-2 infection or an uninfected control (not recorded which). The specimen was whole blood. The rearrangement links TRBV9 to TRBJ2-2; no definite D call. The CDR3 loop is CASSVEVVTGELFF. CDR3 in DNA: TGTGCCAGCAGCGTAGAGGTAGTTACCGGGGAGCTGTTTTTT.